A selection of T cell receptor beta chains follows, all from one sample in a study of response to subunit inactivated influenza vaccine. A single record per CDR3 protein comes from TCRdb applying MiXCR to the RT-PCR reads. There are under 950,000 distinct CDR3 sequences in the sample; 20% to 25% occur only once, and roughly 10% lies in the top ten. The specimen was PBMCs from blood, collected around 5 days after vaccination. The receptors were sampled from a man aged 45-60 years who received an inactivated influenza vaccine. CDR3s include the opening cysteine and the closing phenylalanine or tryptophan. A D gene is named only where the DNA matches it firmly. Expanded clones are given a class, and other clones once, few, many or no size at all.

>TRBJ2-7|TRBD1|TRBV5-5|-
CASSRGQGIYEQYF
TGTGCCAGCAGTCGAGGACAGGGCATCTACGAGCAGTACTTC
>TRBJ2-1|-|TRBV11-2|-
CASSPILASSYNEQFF
TGTGCCAGCAGCCCAATACTTGCTAGCTCCTACAATGAGCAGTTCTTC
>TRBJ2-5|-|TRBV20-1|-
CSVRVEFLQETQYF
TGCAGTGTCAGAGTGGAATTCCTACAAGAGACCCAGTACTTC
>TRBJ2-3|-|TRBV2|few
CASNPGTSHTQYF
TGTGCCAGCAATCCAGGGACATCGCATACGCAGTATTTT
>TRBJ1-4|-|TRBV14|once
CASSIGHEKLFF
TGTGCCAGTTCAATTGGCCATGAAAAACTGTTTTTT
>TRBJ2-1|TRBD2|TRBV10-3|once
CAIRQLAGGFYNEQFF
TGTGCCATCAGACAACTAGCGGGAGGGTTCTACAATGAGCAGTTCTTC
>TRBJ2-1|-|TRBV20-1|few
CSAPQAANEQFF
TGCAGTGCCCCCCAAGCGGCGAATGAGCAGTTCTTC
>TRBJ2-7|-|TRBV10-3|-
CAISESKSDYEQYF
TGTGCCATCAGTGAGTCGAAGAGTGACTACGAGCAGTACTTC
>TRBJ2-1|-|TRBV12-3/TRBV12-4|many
CASRDSQIYNEQFF
TGTGCCAGCAGGGACTCTCAAATCTACAATGAGCAGTTCTTC
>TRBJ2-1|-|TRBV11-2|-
CASSLLINDNEQFF
TGTGCCAGCAGCTTATTGATCAACGACAATGAGCAGTTCTTC
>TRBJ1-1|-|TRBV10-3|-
CAISESINTEAFF
TGTGCCATCAGTGAGTCTATCAACACTGAAGCTTTCTTT
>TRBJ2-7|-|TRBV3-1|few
CASSQGTAVGFDEQYF
TGTGCCAGCAGCCAAGGAACGGCGGTTGGGTTCGACGAGCAGTACTTC
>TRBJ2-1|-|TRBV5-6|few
CASSLGTVWGNEQFF
TGTGCCAGCAGCTTGGGGACAGTCTGGGGCAATGAGCAGTTCTTC
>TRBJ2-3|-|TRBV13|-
CASSLGGLGGTDTQYF
TGTGCCAGCAGCTTAGGTGGCTTGGGGGGCACAGATACGCAGTATTTT
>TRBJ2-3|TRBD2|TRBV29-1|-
CSVAGTGLTPGTSGRTDTQYF
TGCAGCGTTGCCGGCACGGGTCTTACCCCTGGGACTAGCGGGAGAACAGATACGCAGTATTTT
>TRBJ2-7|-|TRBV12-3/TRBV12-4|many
CASSPGRLYEQYF
TGTGCCAGCAGTCCGGGACGGCTCTACGAGCAGTACTTC
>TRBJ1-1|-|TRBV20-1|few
CSARGNRVNTEAFF
TGCAGTGCTAGAGGGAATCGTGTGAACACTGAAGCTTTCTTT
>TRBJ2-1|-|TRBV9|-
CASSVDPGEYNEQFF
TGTGCCAGCAGCGTAGATCCGGGGGAATACAATGAGCAGTTCTTC
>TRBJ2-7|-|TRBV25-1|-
CASRVGSIPSSEQYF
TGTGCCAGCAGAGTGGGATCCATACCCTCGAGCGAGCAGTACTTC
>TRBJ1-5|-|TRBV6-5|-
CASSYSSSGSNQPQHF
TGTGCCAGCAGTTACTCCTCTTCGGGAAGCAATCAGCCCCAGCATTTT
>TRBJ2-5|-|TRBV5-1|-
CASNTDWETQYF
TGCGCCAGCAACACAGATTGGGAGACCCAGTACTTC
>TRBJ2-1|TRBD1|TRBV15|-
CATSRDLDREEGEQFF
TGTGCCACCAGCAGAGATCTGGACAGGGAGGAGGGTGAGCAGTTCTTC
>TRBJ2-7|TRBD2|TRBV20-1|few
CSAKTTGLAESAEQYF
TGCAGTGCTAAAACTACAGGACTAGCGGAGTCCGCCGAGCAGTACTTC
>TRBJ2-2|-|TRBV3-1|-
CASSQVTLASAGELFF
TGTGCCAGCAGCCAAGTAACGCTAGCTTCAGCCGGGGAGCTGTTTTTT
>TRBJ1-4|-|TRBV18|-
CASSPPGGSNEKLFF
TGTGCCAGCTCACCACCAGGAGGGAGTAATGAAAAACTGTTTTTT
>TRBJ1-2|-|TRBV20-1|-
CSAGGTNYGYTF
TGCAGTGCTGGGGGAACCAACTATGGCTACACCTTC
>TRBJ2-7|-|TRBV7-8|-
CASRPTRDNAYEQYF
TGTGCCAGCAGACCAACCCGGGACAACGCCTACGAGCAGTACTTC
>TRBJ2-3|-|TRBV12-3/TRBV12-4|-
CASTLSGTDTQYF
TGTGCCAGCACCCTTAGCGGTACAGATACGCAGTATTTT